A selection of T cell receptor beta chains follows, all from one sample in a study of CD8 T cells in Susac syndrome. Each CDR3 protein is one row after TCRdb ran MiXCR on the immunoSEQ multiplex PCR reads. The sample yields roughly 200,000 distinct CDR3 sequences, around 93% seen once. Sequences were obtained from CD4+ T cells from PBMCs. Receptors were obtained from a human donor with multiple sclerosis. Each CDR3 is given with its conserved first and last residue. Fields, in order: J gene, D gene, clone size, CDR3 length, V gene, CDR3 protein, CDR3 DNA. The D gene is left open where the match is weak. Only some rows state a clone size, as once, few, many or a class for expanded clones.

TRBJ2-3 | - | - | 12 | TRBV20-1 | CSATGGVDTQYF | TGCAGTGCGACTGGCGGGGTAGATACGCAGTATTTT
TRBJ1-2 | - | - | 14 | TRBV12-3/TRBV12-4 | CASTYGVANYGYTF | TGTGCCAGCACCTATGGGGTAGCTAACTATGGCTACACCTTC
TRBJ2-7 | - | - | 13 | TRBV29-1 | CSVGERGPYEQYF | TGCAGCGTGGGGGAAAGGGGACCCTACGAGCAGTACTTC
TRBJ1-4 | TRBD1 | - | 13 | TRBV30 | CAWCRGRDEKLFF | TGTGCCTGGTGCAGGGGGCGGGATGAAAAACTGTTTTTT
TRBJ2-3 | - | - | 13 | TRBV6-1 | CASRTSGTDTQYF | TGTGCCAGCCGAACTAGTGGTACAGATACGCAGTATTTT
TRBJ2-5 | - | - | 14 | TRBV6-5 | CASRASWAVETQYF | TGTGCCAGCCGCGCCTCCTGGGCGGTGGAGACCCAGTACTTC
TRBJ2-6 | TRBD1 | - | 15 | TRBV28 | CASSLGQSGANVLTF | TGTGCCAGCAGTTTGGGACAGTCTGGGGCCAACGTCCTGACTTTC
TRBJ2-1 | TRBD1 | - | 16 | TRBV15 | CATSRDLTGGIYEQFF | TGTGCCACCAGCAGAGATCTGACAGGGGGAATTTATGAGCAGTTCTTC
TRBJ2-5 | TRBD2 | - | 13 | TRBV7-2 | CASSPTSVETQYF | TGTGCCAGCAGCCCGACTAGCGTCGAGACCCAGTACTTC
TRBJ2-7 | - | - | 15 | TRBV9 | CASSVGGRGTYEQYF | TGTGCCAGCAGCGTAGGCGGCAGGGGCACCTACGAGCAGTACTTC
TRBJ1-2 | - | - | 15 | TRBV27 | CASSFGVEGDYGYTF | TGTGCCAGCAGTTTTGGGGTTGAAGGCGATTATGGCTACACCTTC
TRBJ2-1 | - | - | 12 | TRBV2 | CASSGDHNEQFF | TGTGCCAGCAGTGGGGACCACAATGAGCAGTTCTTC
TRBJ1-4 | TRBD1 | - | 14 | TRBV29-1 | CSVAKTGGTEKLFF | TGCAGCGTTGCCAAGACAGGGGGCACGGAAAAACTGTTTTTT
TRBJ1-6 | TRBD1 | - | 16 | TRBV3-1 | CASSQPDRASNSPLHF | TGTGCCAGCAGCCAGCCGGACAGGGCTTCTAATTCACCCCTCCACTTT
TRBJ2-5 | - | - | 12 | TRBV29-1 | CSVDPGMETQYF | TGCAGCGTTGACCCAGGGATGGAGACCCAGTACTTC
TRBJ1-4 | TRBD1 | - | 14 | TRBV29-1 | CSGQVSGTGGKLFF | TGCAGCGGTCAGGTATCCGGGACAGGCGGAAAACTGTTTTTT
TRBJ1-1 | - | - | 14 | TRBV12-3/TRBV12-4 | CASSDRDPNTEAFF | TGTGCCAGCTCGGACCGGGACCCTAACACTGAAGCTTTCTTT
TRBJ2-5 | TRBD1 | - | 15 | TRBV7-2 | CASSHPGATGGTQYF | TGTGCCAGCAGCCATCCGGGGGCGACAGGGGGGACCCAGTACTTC
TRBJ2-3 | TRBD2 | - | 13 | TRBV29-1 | CSVLAGGRDTQYF | TGCAGCGTTCTAGCGGGGGGGAGAGATACGCAGTATTTT
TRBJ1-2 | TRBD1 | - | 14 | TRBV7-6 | CASSSGQGGYGYTF | TGTGCCAGCAGCTCTGGACAGGGGGGCTATGGCTACACCTTC
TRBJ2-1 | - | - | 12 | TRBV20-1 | CSAIGLFNEQFF | TGCAGTGCTATTGGCCTCTTCAATGAGCAGTTCTTC
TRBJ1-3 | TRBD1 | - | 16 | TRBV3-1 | CASRQTGTASGNTIYF | TGTGCCAGCAGACAGACCGGGACAGCCTCTGGAAACACCATATATTTT
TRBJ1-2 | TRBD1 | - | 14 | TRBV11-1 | CASSRDRQDYGYTF | TGTGCCAGCAGCCGGGACAGGCAGGACTATGGCTACACCTTC
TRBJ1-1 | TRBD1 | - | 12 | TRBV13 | CASKAGGREAFF | TGTGCCAGCAAGGCAGGGGGCCGGGAAGCTTTCTTT
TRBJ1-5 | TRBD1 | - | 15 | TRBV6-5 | CASRAQGAFNQPQHF | TGTGCCAGCCGGGCCCAGGGGGCGTTCAATCAGCCCCAGCATTTT
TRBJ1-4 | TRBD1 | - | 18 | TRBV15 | CATSRGGGSSALNEKLFF | TGTGCCACCAGCAGAGGAGGGGGCAGTTCGGCCCTAAATGAAAAACTGTTTTTT
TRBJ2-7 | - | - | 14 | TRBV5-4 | CASSLHDRTYEQYF | TGTGCCAGCAGCTTACATGACCGCACCTACGAGCAGTACTTC
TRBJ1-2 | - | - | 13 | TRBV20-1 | CSASPQQGDGYTF | TGCAGTGCGTCCCCCCAACAGGGCGATGGCTACACCTTC
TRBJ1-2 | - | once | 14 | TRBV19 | CASTIGEPNYGYTF | TGTGCCAGCACGATAGGGGAACCTAACTATGGCTACACCTTC
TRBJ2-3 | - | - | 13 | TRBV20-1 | CSPGATSTDTQYF | TGCAGTCCAGGGGCTACTAGCACAGATACGCAGTATTTT
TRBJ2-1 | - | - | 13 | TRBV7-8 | CASNRGASNEQFF | TGTGCCAGCAATCGGGGGGCAAGTAATGAGCAGTTCTTC
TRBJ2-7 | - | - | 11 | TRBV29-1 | CSAGEITRQYF | TGCAGCGCGGGGGAGATTACGAGGCAGTACTTC
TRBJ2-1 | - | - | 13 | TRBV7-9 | CASSLYAVDEQFF | TGTGCCAGCAGCCTTTACGCGGTCGATGAGCAGTTCTTC
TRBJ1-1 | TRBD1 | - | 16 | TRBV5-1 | CASSPRDRGMNTEAFF | TGCGCCAGCAGCCCAAGAGACAGGGGAATGAACACTGAAGCTTTCTTT
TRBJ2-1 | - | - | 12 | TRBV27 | CASSFLLGEQFF | TGTGCCAGCAGTTTCCTACTAGGAGAGCAGTTCTTC
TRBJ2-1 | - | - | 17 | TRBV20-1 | CSARDVGPLGSYNEQFF | TGCAGTGCTAGAGATGTAGGACCTTTAGGGTCCTACAATGAGCAGTTCTTC
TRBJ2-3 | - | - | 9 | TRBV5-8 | CAVRDTQYF | TGTGCTGTCCGGGATACGCAGTATTTT
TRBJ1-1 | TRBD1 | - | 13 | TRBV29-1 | CSVVGQGVIEAFF | TGCAGCGTTGTGGGACAGGGGGTAATTGAAGCTTTCTTT
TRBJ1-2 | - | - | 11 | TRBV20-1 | CSASGVYGYTF | TGCAGTGCTTCAGGGGTCTATGGCTACACCTTC
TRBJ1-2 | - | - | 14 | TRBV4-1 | CASSQDRGTYGYTF | TGCGCCAGCAGCCAAGACAGGGGAACCTATGGCTACACCTTC
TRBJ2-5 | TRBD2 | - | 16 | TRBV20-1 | CSANSGLAGGQETQYF | TGCAGTGCCAATTCTGGACTAGCGGGGGGTCAAGAGACCCAGTACTTC
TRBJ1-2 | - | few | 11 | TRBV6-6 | CASSSGYGYTF | TGTGCCAGCAGTTCTGGCTATGGCTACACCTTC
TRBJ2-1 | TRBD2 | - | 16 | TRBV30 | CAWSAGLAGGQNEQFF | TGTGCCTGGAGTGCCGGACTAGCGGGGGGGCAGAATGAGCAGTTCTTC
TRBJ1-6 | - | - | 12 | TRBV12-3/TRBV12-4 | CASSGPYSPLHF | TGTGCCAGCAGTGGGCCCTACTCACCCCTCCACTTT
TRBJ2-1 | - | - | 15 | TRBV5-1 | CASGTGHRLGNEQFF | TGCGCCAGCGGTACGGGACACCGGCTGGGCAATGAGCAGTTCTTC
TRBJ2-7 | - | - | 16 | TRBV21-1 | CASSKGRDRAPTEQYF | TGTGCCAGCAGCAAAGGCCGGGACAGGGCCCCGACCGAGCAGTACTTC
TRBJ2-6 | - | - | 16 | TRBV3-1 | CASSQVSGAGANVLTF | TGTGCCAGCAGCCAAGTAAGTGGCGCTGGGGCCAACGTCCTGACTTTC
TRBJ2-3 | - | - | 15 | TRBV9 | CASSPHSEGTDTQYF | TGTGCCAGCAGCCCTCATAGCGAGGGTACAGATACGCAGTATTTT
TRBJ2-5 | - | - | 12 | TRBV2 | CAWDLHPETQYF | TGTGCCTGGGACCTTCACCCAGAGACCCAGTACTTC
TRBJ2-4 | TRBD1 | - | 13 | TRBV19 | CASSMGTGGIQYF | TGTGCCAGTAGTATGGGGACAGGGGGCATTCAGTACTTC
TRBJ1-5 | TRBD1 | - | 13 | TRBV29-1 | CSVGTGSNQPQHF | TGCAGCGTCGGGACAGGGAGCAATCAGCCCCAGCATTTT
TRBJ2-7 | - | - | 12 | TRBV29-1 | CSVEGASYEQYF | TGCAGCGTTGAGGGGGCCTCCTACGAGCAGTACTTC
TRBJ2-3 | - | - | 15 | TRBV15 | CATSRAPISTDTQYF | TGTGCCACCAGCCGGGCTCCTATTAGCACAGATACGCAGTATTTT
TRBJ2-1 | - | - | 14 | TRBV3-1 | CASSRSGRNNEQFF | TGTGCCAGCAGCCGGAGCGGGCGTAACAATGAGCAGTTCTTC
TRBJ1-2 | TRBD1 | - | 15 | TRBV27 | CASSHTGTGGYGYTF | TGTGCCAGCAGTCATACCGGGACAGGGGGGTATGGCTACACCTTC
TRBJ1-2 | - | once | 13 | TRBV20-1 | CSARTEKAYGYTF | TGCAGTGCTAGGACGGAGAAGGCCTATGGCTACACCTTC